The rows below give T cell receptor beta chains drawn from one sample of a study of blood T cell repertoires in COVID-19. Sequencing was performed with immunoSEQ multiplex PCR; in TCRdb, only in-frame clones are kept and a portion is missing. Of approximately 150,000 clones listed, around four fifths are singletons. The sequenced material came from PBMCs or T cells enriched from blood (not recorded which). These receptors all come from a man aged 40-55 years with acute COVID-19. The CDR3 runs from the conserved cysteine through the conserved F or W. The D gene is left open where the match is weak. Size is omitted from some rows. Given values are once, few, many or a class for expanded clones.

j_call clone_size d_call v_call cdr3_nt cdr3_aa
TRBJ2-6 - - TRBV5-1 TGCGCCAGCAGCTTGGCCGGGACAACTGGGGCCAACGTCCTGACTTTC CASSLAGTTGANVLTF
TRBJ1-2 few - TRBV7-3 TGTGCCAGCAGCCCAGACCAGGGTTCTATATATGGCTACACCTTC CASSPDQGSIYGYTF
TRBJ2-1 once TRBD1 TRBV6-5 TGTGCCAGCAGAAACCGGGACAGCAACAATGAGCAGTTCTTC CASRNRDSNNEQFF
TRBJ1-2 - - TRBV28 TGTGCCAGCAGTTTAACCCGCCCAGGGGTTGGCTACACCTTC CASSLTRPGVGYTF
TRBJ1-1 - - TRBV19 TGTGCCAGTAGTCCCCGCGCTGACACTGAAGCTTTCTTT CASSPRADTEAFF
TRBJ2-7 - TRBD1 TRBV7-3 TGTGCCAGCAGCTTAACAGGACAGGGGGGTTACGAGCAGTACTTC CASSLTGQGGYEQYF
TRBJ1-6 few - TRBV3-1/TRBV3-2 TGTGCCAGCAGCCAAGTAGTTTCAGGGTCCAATTCACCCCTCCACTTT CASSQVVSGSNSPLHF
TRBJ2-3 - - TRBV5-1 TGCGCCAGCAGCTTGGAAGGCAGGGCCACGCAGTATTTT CASSLEGRATQYF
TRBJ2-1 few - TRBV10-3 TGTGCCATCAGTGCATCCGAGGGTGAGCAGTTCTTC CAISASEGEQFF
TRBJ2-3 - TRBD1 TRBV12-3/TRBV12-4 TGTGCCAGCAGTCAGACAGGGGAAAAGTATTTT CASSQTGEKYF
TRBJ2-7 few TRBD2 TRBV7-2 TGTGCCAGCAGCTTATATGGACTAGTGTACGAGCAGTACTTC CASSLYGLVYEQYF
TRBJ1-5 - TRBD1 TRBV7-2 TGTGCCAGCAGCAGACAGGGAGGTCAGCCCCAGCATTTT CASSRQGGQPQHF
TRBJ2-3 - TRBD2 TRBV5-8 TGTGCCAGCAGCCTAAGGACTAGCGGGATCGATACGCAGTATTTT CASSLRTSGIDTQYF
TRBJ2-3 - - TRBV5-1 TGCGCCAGCAGCCCTAGACTAGAGGCAGATACGCAGTATTTT CASSPRLEADTQYF
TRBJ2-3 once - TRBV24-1 TGTGCCACCAGTGCTCGGGGTGTCACAGATACGCAGTATTTT CATSARGVTDTQYF
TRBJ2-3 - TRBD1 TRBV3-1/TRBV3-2 TGTGCCAGCAGCCCCTGGACAGGAATGACAGATACGCAGTATTTT CASSPWTGMTDTQYF
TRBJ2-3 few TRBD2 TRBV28 TGTGCCAGCAGTTTTTGGGGAGCGGGAGTTACAGATACGCAGTATTTT CASSFWGAGVTDTQYF
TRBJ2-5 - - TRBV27 TGTGCCAGCAGTCCTGCCGGCGGGACCCAGTACTTC CASSPAGGTQYF
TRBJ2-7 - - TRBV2 TGTGCCAGCAGCGAAGGGAGGACCGCCTCCTACGAGCAGTACTTC CASSEGRTASYEQYF
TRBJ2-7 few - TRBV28 TGTGCCAGCAGCTTTCTCCACGAGCAGTACTTC CASSFLHEQYF
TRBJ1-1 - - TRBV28 TGTGCCAGCAGTTTACAGGGAAATGGTGAAGCTTTCTTT CASSLQGNGEAFF
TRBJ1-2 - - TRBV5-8 TGTGCCAGCAGCCCCACGGGGAGCGACTATGGCTACACCTTC CASSPTGSDYGYTF
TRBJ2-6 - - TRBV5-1 TGCGCCAGCAGCGACGGGGGTGGGGCCAACGTCCTGACTTTC CASSDGGGANVLTF
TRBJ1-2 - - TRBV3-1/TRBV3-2 TGTGCCAGCAGCCAATATGGGAGCGACTATGGCTACACCTTC CASSQYGSDYGYTF
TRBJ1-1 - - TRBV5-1 TGCGCCAGCAGTTACGGGGGATTGAACACTGAAGCTTTCTTT CASSYGGLNTEAFF
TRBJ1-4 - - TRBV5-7 TGTGCCAGCAGCTTCACCGGGACACCGAATGAAAAACTGTTTTTT CASSFTGTPNEKLFF
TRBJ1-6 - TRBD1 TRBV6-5 TGTGCCACCGGCCGGGACAGGAATAATTCACCCCTCCACTTT CATGRDRNNSPLHF
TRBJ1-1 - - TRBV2 TGTGCCAGCAGTGAACGAGAGAACACTGAAGCTTTCTTT CASSERENTEAFF
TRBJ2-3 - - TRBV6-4 TGTGCCAGCAGTGACTCCCCGTATCCCCGTACGCAGTATTTT CASSDSPYPRTQYF
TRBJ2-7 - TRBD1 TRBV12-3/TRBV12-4 TGTGCCAGCAGCTTAGACAGGGTCTACGAGCAGTACTTC CASSLDRVYEQYF
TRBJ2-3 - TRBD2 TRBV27 TGTGCCAGCAGTTTACTAGCGGGGCCCTATATCACAGATACGCAGTATTTT CASSLLAGPYITDTQYF
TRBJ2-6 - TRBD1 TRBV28 TGTGCCAGCAGCACCGGGACAGGGGTCTCTGGGGCCAACGTCCTGACTTTC CASSTGTGVSGANVLTF
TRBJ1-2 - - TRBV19 TGTGCCAGTAGTATCGGTGCCGGGGATGGCTACACCTTC CASSIGAGDGYTF
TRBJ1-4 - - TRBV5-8 TGTGCCAGCAGCTTGGTACAGGGCCGTGAAAAACTGTTTTTT CASSLVQGREKLFF
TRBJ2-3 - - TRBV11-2 TGTGCCAGCAGCGGAGTAGCGCAGTATTTT CASSGVAQYF
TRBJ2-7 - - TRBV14 TGTGCCAGCGGGTCAGGGCTCTACGAGCAGTACTTC CASGSGLYEQYF
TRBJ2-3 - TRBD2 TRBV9 TGTGCCAGCAGCGAGGGCCTACTAGCGGGAGTCCGAGATACGCAGTATTTT CASSEGLLAGVRDTQYF
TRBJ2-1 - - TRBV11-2 TGTGCCAGCAACATCCTTGGGTCGGTAGGGGGTGAGCAGTTCTTC CASNILGSVGGEQFF
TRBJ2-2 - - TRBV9 TGTGCCAGCAGCGACGAGGCCGACCGGTACACCGGGGAGCTGTTTTTT CASSDEADRYTGELFF
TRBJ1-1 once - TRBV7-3 TGTGCCAGCAGCTCAACTACAGATGGGGAAGCTTTCTTT CASSSTTDGEAFF
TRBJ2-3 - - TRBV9 TGTGCCAGCAGCGTAGGGACAGTCACAGATACGCAGTATTTT CASSVGTVTDTQYF
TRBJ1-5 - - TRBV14 TGTGCCAGCAGCCAAGATTACGGGTCGATCGATCAGCCCCAGCATTTT CASSQDYGSIDQPQHF
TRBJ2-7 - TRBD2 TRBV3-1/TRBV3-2 TGTGCCAGCAGCCAGGGGACTAGCGGCACCTACGAGCAGTACTTC CASSQGTSGTYEQYF
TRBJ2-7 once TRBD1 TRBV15 TGTGCCACCAGCGTACAGGGGTTGAGGGGCGAGCAGTACTTC CATSVQGLRGEQYF
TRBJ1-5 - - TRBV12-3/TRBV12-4 TGTGCCAGCAGCACTTATAGCAATCAGCCCCAGCATTTT CASSTYSNQPQHF
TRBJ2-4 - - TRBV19 TGTGCCAGTAGTATAGACAGGGAGGCCATTCAGTACTTC CASSIDREAIQYF
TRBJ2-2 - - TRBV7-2 TGTGCCAGCAGTTCCGGTACTAGAGTCGGGGAGCTGTTTTTT CASSSGTRVGELFF
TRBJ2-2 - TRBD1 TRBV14 TGTGCCAGCAGGACAGGGGTCAACACCGGGGAGCTGTTTTTT CASRTGVNTGELFF
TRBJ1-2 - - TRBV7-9 TGTGCCAGCAGCTCCAGGGGTTCTAACTATGGCTACACCTTC CASSSRGSNYGYTF
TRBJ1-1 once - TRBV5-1 TGCGCCAGCAGCTGGGAAGCGGGAATGATGGCTTTCTTT CASSWEAGMMAFF
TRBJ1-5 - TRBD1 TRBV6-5 TGTGCCAGCAGTCGGACAGGGGGGGACAATCAGCCCCAGCATTTT CASSRTGGDNQPQHF
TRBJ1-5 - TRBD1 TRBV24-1 TGTGCCACCAGCGCGACAGGGGGGCCCCAGCATTTT CATSATGGPQHF
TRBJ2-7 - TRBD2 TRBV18 TGTGCCAGCTCACGCCCGGGACTAGCGGGAGGGTCCTACGAGCAGTACTTC CASSRPGLAGGSYEQYF